This paragraph covers one T cell receptor beta chain sequence. These data come from a study of blood T cell repertoires in COVID-19. Background on the study: Whether acute or convalescent, the COVID-19 samples came from the United States, Italy and Spain. The analysed material was cDNA or gDNA that came from T cells, B-cell-depleted T cells, or PBMCs.

As handled by the study authors: Cell counts per sample came from amplifying reference gene primers. Data came from immunoSEQ multiplex PCR; TCRdb stores just in-frame clones and leaves some out. V, J and clone size are those of that table, while D and trimming were read from the DNA. The top ten hold around 12% of the sample, which has approximately 100,000 clones, about 85% seen once. Germline values: CDR1 SGHRS, CDR2 YFSETQ. This CDR3 has 15 residues. V shed 4 bases, J shed 2 bases, and the junction held 2 bases outside the gene matches. The specimen sequenced was peripheral blood. This chain links TRBV5-1 with TRBJ1-4; 10 bases match TRBD1. This sequence was found in a human donor in a cohort sampled during active COVID-19. The CDR3: CASSRQGATNEKLFF. CDR3 nucleotide sequence: TGCGCCAGCAGCCGACAGGGGGCGACTAATGAAAAACTGTTTTTT. Complete variable domain (other parts from reference TRBV5-1 and TRBJ1-4): KAGVTQTPRYLIKTRGQQVTLSCSPISGHRSVSWYQQTPGQGLQFLFEYFSETQRNKGNFPGRFSGRQFSNSRSEMNVSTLELGDSALYLCASSRQGATNEKLFFGSGTQLSVL.